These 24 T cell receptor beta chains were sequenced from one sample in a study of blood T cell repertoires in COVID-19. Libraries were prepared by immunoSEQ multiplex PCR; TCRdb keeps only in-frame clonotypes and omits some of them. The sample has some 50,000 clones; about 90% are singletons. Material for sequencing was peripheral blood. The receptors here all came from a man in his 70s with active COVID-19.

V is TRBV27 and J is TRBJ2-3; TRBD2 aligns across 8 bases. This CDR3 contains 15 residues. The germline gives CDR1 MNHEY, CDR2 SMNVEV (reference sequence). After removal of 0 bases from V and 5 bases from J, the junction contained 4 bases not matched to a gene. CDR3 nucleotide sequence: TGTGCCAGCAGTTTATCGATGACTAGCGAAGATACGCAGTATTTT. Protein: CASSLSMTSEDTQYF.

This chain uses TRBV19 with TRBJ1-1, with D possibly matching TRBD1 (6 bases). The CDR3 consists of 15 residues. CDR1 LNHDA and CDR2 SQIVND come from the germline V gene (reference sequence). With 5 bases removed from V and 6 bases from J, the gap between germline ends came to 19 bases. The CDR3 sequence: CASSPALIQGPEAFF. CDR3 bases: TGTGCCAGTAGTCCAGCGCTAATACAGGGTCCTGAAGCTTTCTTT. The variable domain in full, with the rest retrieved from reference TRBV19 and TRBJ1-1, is DGGITQSPKYLFRKEGQNVTLSCEQNLNHDAMYWYRQDPGQGLRLIYYSQIVNDFQKGDIAEGYSVSREKKESFPLTVTSAQKNPTAFYLCASSPALIQGPEAFFGQGTRLTVV.

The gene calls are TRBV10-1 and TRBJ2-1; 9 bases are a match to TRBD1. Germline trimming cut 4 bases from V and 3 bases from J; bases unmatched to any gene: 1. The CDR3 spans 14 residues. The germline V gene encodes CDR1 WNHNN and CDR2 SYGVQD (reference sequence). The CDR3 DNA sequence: TGCGCCAGCAGTGCGGACAGGGGCTACAATGAGCAGTTCTTC. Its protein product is CASSADRGYNEQFF.

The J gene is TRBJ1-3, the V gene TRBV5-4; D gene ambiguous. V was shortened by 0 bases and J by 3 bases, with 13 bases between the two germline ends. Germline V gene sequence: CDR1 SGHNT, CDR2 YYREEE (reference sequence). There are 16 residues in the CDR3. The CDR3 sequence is CASSLDIMGSGNTIYF. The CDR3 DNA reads TGTGCCAGCAGCTTGGACATTATGGGGAGTGGAAACACCATATATTTT.

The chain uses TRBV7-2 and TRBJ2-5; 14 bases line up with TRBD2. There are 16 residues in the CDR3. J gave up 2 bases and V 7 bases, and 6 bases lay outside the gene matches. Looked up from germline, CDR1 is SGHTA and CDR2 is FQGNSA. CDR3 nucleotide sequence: TGTGCCAGCATCCCGGGACTAGCGGGAGAGCAAGAGACCCAGTACTTC. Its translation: CASIPGLAGEQETQYF.

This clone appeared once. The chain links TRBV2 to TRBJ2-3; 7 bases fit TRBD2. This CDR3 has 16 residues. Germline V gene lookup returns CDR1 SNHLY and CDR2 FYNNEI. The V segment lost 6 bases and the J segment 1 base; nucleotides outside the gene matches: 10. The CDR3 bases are TGTGCCAGCAGCCGAACAGGCGGGGGAGGCACAGATACGCAGTATTTT. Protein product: CASSRTGGGGTDTQYF.

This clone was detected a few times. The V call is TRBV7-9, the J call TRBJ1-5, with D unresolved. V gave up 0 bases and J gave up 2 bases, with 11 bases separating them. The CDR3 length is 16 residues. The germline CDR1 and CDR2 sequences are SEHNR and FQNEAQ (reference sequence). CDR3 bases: TGTGCCAGCAGCTTAGCTTTCGGGTATGGCAATCAGCCCCAGCATTTT. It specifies CASSLAFGYGNQPQHF. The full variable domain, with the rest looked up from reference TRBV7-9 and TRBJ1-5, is DTGVSQNPRHKITKRGQNVTFRCDPISEHNRLYWYRQTLGQGPEFLTYFQNEAQLEKSRLLSDRFSAERPKGSFSTLEIQRTEQGDSAMYLCASSLAFGYGNQPQHFGDGTRLSIL.

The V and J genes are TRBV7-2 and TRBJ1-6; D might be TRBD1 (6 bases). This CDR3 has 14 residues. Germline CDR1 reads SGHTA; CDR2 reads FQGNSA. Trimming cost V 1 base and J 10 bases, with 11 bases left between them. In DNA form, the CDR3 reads TGTGCCAGCAGCTTAGGGGGGCCCGGATCACCCCTCCACTTT. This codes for CASSLGGPGSPLHF.

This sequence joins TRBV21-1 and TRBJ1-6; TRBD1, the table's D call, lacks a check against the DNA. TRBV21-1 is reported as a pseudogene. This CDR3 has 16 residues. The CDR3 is CASSKGRGIDNSPLHF. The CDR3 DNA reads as TGTGCCAGCAGCAAAGGAAGGGGAATTGATAATTCACCCCTCCACTTT.

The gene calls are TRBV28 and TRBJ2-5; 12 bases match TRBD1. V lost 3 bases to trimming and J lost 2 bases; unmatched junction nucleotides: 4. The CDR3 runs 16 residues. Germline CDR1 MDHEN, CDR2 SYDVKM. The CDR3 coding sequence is TGTGCCAGCAGTTTCGGGACAGGGGGCCCGCAAGAGACCCAGTACTTC. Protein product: CASSFGTGGPQETQYF.

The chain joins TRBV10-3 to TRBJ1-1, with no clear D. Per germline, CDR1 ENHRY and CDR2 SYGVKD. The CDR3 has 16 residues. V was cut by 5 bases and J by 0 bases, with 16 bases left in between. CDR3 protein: CAISRAGSSMNTEAFF. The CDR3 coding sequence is TGTGCCATCAGTCGCGCCGGGTCCTCCATGAACACTGAAGCTTTCTTT.

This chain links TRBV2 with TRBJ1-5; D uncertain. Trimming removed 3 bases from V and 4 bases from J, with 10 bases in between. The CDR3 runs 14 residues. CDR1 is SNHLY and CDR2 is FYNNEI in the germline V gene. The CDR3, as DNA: TGTGCCAGCAGTGATAAACTAGAAAATCAGCCCCAGCATTTT. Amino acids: CASSDKLENQPQHF.

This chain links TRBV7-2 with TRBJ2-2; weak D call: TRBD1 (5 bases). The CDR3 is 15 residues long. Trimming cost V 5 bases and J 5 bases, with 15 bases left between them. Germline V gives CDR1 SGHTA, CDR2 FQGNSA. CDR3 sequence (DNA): TGTGCCAGCAGCCTAAGGGCCAGGGAAACCGGGGAGCTGTTTTTT. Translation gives CASSLRARETGELFF.

For the CDR3, the DNA is TGTGCCACCAGTGATGGACAGATAGACCAGCGTGGTGGCTACACCTTC. It translates to CATSDGQIDQRGGYTF. The chain uses TRBV24-1 and TRBJ1-2; the D gene is possibly TRBD1 (6 bases). Germline assignment: CDR1 KGHDR and CDR2 SFDVKD. V was cut by 3 bases and J by 7 bases, with 20 bases left in between. The CDR3 loop spans 16 amino acids.

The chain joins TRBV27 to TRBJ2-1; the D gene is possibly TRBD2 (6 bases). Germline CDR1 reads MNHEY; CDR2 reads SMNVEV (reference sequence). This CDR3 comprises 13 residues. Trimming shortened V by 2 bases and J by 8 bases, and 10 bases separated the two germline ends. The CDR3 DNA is TGTGCCAGCAGTTTAATGTGGGGGGATGAGCAGTTCTTC. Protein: CASSLMWGDEQFF.

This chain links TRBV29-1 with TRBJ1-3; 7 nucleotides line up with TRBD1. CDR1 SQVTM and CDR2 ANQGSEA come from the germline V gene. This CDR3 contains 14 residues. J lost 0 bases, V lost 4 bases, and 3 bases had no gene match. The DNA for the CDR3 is TGCAGCGTTGGACAGGGAGCCTCTGGAAACACCATATATTTT. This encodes CSVGQGASGNTIYF. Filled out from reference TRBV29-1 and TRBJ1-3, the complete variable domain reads SAVISQKPSRDICQRGTSLTIQCQVDSQVTMMFWYRQQPGQSLTLIATANQGSEATYESGFVIDKFPISRPNLTFSTLTVSNMSPEDSSIYLCSVGQGASGNTIYFGEGSWLTVV.

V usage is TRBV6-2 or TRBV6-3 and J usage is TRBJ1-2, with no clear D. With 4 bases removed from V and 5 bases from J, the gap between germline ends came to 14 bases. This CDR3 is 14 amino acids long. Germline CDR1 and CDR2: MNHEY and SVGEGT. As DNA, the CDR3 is TGTGCCAGCAGTTCCCCGGCCTCGGGTTATGGCTACACCTTC. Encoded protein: CASSSPASGYGYTF.

In DNA form, the CDR3 reads TGTGCCAGCAGTTTATGGCCCCTCTCCGATACGCAGTATTTT. Encoded protein: CASSLWPLSDTQYF. The genes are TRBV6-6 and TRBJ2-3, with D hard to call. Germline lookup yields CDR1 MNHNY and CDR2 SVGAGI (reference sequence). The CDR3 extends over 14 amino acids. V lost 4 bases to trimming and J lost 6 bases, with 14 bases between them.

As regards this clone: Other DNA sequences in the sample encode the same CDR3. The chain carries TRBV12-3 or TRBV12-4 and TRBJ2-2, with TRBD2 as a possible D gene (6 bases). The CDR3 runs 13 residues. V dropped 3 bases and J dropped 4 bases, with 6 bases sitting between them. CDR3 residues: CASSLGGTGELFF. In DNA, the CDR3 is TGTGCCAGCAGTTTGGGGGGCACCGGGGAGCTGTTTTTT.

CDR3 sequence reads: CASSKQGTAPLHF. CDR3 in DNA: TGTGCCAGCAGTAAACAGGGGACTGCCCCCCTCCACTTT. This chain joins TRBV6-5 and TRBJ1-6; TRBD1 matches 7 bases. Germline lookup yields CDR1 MNHEY and CDR2 SVGAGI. The CDR3 runs 13 residues. Trimming cost V 5 bases and J 13 bases; bases outside gene matches: 8.

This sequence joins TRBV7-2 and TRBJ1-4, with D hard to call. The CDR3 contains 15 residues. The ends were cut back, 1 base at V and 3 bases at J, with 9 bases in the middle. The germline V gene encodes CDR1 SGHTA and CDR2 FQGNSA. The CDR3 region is CASSLDNISNEKLFF. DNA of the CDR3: TGTGCCAGCAGCTTAGACAATATATCTAATGAAAAACTGTTTTTT.

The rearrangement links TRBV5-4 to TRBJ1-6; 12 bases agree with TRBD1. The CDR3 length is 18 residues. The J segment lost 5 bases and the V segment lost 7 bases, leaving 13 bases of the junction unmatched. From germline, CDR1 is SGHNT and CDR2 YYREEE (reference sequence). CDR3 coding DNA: TGTGCCAGCGGGAAGGGACAGGGGGCGGCGGTGAATAATTCACCCCTCCACTTT. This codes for CASGKGQGAAVNNSPLHF.

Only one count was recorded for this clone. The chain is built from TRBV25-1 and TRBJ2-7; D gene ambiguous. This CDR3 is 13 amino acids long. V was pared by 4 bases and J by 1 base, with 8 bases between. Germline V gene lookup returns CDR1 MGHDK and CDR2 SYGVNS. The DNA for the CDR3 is TGTGCCAGCAGTGCAACAGATTCCTACGAGCAGTACTTC. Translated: CASSATDSYEQYF.

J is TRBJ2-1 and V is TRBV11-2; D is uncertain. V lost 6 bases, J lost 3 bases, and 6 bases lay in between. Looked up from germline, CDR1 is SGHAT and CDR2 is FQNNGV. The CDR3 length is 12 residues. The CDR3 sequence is CASSRGYNEQFF. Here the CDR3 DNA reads TGTGCCAGCAGTCGCGGCTACAATGAGCAGTTCTTC.